This is a list of T cell receptor beta chains from one sample in a study of metastatic and nonmetastatic thyroid tumors. TCRdb ran MiXCR on the PCR reads. The sample has over 35,000 clones; around 17% are singletons. The sequenced material came from tumor tissue. The receptors were sampled from a female donor with papillary thyroid cancer or a benign thyroid nodule (not recorded which). Some clones in this sample may be carry-over from other donors' samples. Both conserved end residues are trimmed from each CDR3.

V gene,J gene,CDR3 protein
TRBV18,TRBJ1-2,ASSPTNRGLEGYT
TRBV10-3,TRBJ1-6,AIQTGSNSPLH
TRBV6-1,TRBJ2-7,ASKRLAGRFYYEQY
TRBV5-1,TRBJ2-5,ASRGTGLGETQY
TRBV11-2,TRBJ2-7,ASSAPGLELDEQY
TRBV27,TRBJ2-7,ASSLYTGHYEQY
TRBV30,TRBJ1-6,AWRYRRLPSPLH
TRBV25-1,TRBJ1-2,ASSDDSKYGYT
TRBV7-3,TRBJ2-7,ASSLNGGRAVGEQY
TRBV7-2,TRBJ2-3,ASSLREGQRTDTQY
TRBV5-1,TRBJ1-1,ASSWGRANTEAF